The table lists the clone carrying this T cell receptor beta chain with a few counts. Its cognate antigen is unknown. The source of the sample is a study of T-cell memory formation after mild COVID-19. The study, taken as a whole, reports: CD4/CD8 balance characterized clones contracting day 15 to 85, and CD4+ skew characterized later expanders. CD8+ contracting clones occupied EMRA, while CD4+ ones occupied mainly CM and EM.

From the 5' RACE reads, TCRdb called clonotypes with MiXCR, one entry per CDR3 protein. The table has some 340,000 distinct CDR3 sequences, 10% to 15% seen once; the top ten hold about a fifth. Germline CDR1 is MNHNS and CDR2 is SASEGT. The germline V and J ends were trimmed by 2 bases and 0 bases, with 7 bases remaining between them. This CDR3 comprises 15 residues. The receptor comes from a man aged 18-30 years who had mild COVID-19 (a few samples of this study predate the infection). Cell type and time point are not known. V usage is TRBV6-1 and J usage is TRBJ2-2; no clear D gene. Specimen: PBMCs or a T cell subset sorted from them (not recorded which). The DNA of the CDR3 is TGTGCCAGCAGTGAATTAGGAACGAACACCGGGGAGCTGTTTTTT. It translates to CASSELGTNTGELFF.